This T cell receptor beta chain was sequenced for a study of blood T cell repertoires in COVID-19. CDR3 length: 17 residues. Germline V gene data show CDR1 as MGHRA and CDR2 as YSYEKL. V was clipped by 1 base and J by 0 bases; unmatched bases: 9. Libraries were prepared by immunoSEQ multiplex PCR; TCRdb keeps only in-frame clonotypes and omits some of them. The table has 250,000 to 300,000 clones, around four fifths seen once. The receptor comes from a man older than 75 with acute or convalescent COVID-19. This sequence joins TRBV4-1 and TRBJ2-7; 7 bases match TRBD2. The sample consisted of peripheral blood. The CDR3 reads CASSQVLAGKGSYEQYF. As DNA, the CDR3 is TGCGCCAGCAGCCAAGTATTAGCGGGCAAGGGCTCCTACGAGCAGTACTTC.